A single sample is the source of the 16 T cell receptor beta chains below, sequenced in a study of T cell changes during pregnancy in multiple sclerosis. Only in-frame clones appear in the TCRdb table, and some are missing; sequencing was by immunoSEQ multiplex PCR. The data hold over 30,000 clones, with 85% to 95% observed a single time. The sequenced sample consisted of PBMCs (not recorded whether the cells were cultured). The origin of the receptors is a female donor with multiple sclerosis, enrolled in a pregnancy study.

The rearrangement links TRBV19 to TRBJ1-5; 8 positions agree with TRBD1. J was trimmed by 6 bases and V by 5 bases; bases with no gene match: 6. This CDR3 contains 14 residues. Germline V gene lookup returns CDR1 LNHDA and CDR2 SQIVND (reference sequence). CDR3 sequence (DNA): TGTGCCAGTAGTCCCGACAGGGGTGTTCAGCCCCAGCATTTT. This encodes CASSPDRGVQPQHF.

The J gene is TRBJ1-2, the V gene TRBV27; 9 bases line up with TRBD1. CDR1 and CDR2 (germline): MNHEY, SMNVEV (reference sequence). The CDR3 loop spans 13 amino acids. J gave up 6 bases and V 4 bases, and 3 bases lay outside the gene matches. The CDR3 coding sequence is TGTGCCAGCAGTTACCGGGACAGGGATGGCTACACCTTC. Its translation: CASSYRDRDGYTF.

The chain joins TRBV7-7 to TRBJ2-1, with D unclear. The CDR3 is 15 residues long. The V gene lost 1 base and the J gene lost 3 bases, with 10 bases spanning the gap. The germline CDR1 and CDR2 sequences are SSHAT and FNYEAQ (reference sequence). The DNA for the CDR3 is TGTGCCAGCAGCTTAGAGGTTGGGCTCTACAATGAGCAGTTCTTC. This gives the protein CASSLEVGLYNEQFF. Combining the CDR3 with reference TRBV7-7 and TRBJ2-1 gives the whole variable domain GAGVSQSPRYKVTKRGQDVTLRCDPISSHATLYWYQQALGQGPEFLTYFNYEAQPDKSGLPSDRFSAERPEGSISTLTIQRTEQRDSAMYRCASSLEVGLYNEQFFGPGTRLTVL.

This clone was observed a few times. The chain combines TRBV27 with TRBJ1-4; possibly TRBD1 for D (5 bases). Germline V lookup: CDR1 MNHEY, CDR2 SMNVEV (reference sequence). CDR3 length: 18 amino acids. V lost 4 bases, J lost 0 bases, and 18 bases lay in between. The CDR3: CASSSTRRGLATNEKLFF. For the CDR3, the DNA is TGTGCCAGCAGTTCAACAAGGAGGGGACTTGCAACTAATGAAAAACTGTTTTTT.

The sample holds one count of this clone. The chain links TRBV18 to TRBJ2-3; D is possibly TRBD1 or TRBD2 (5 bases each). Trimming pared 6 bases from V and 1 base from J, leaving 14 bases between. This CDR3 region has 15 residues. CDR1 KGHSH and CDR2 LQKENI come from the germline V gene. CDR3 DNA sequence: TGTGCCAGCTCGACTCCGGGACCTCGCACAGATACGCAGTATTTT. It specifies CASSTPGPRTDTQYF.

The J gene is TRBJ1-2, the V gene TRBV5-6; D remains unclear. The CDR3 is 14 residues long. Trimming left V 2 bases short and J 4 bases short, with 12 bases between. Germline CDR1 SGHDT, CDR2 YYEEEE. CDR3 loop: CASSFSGILYGYTF. Here the CDR3 DNA reads TGTGCCAGCAGCTTCTCGGGGATCCTCTATGGCTACACCTTC. Full variable domain (outside the CDR3, taken from reference TRBV5-6 and TRBJ1-2): DAGVTQSPTHLIKTRGQQVTLRCSPKSGHDTVSWYQQALGQGPQFIFQYYEEEERQRGNFPDRFSGHQFPNYSSELNVNALLLGDSALYLCASSFSGILYGYTFGSGTRLTVV.

The DNA for the CDR3 is TGTGCCAGCTGGACTGTGAACACTGAAGCTTTCTTT. It specifies CASWTVNTEAFF. V is TRBV6-5 and J is TRBJ1-1; D is undetermined. CDR1 and CDR2 from the germline V gene are MNHEY and SVGAGI. This CDR3 contains 12 residues. V lost 8 bases and J 0 bases, leaving 7 bases between the germline ends.

V usage is TRBV19 and J usage is TRBJ1-5; D gene unclear. Germline values: CDR1 LNHDA, CDR2 SQIVND (reference sequence). V was trimmed by 7 bases and J by 2 bases, leaving 9 bases between them. This CDR3 contains 13 residues. The CDR3: CASKVAGNQPQHF. The CDR3, as DNA: TGTGCCAGTAAGGTCGCCGGCAATCAGCCCCAGCATTTT.

The chain links TRBV4-1 to TRBJ2-7; 8 nucleotides align to TRBD1. CDR1 is MGHRA, CDR2 YSYEKL, per germline. J was trimmed by 6 bases and V by 2 bases; bases with no gene match: 9. The CDR3 runs 15 residues. The CDR3 is CASSQPDREAGEQYF. DNA for the CDR3: TGCGCCAGCAGCCAACCGGACAGGGAGGCTGGCGAGCAGTACTTC.

This chain uses TRBV19 with TRBJ1-5, with D tentatively TRBD1 (6 bases). Deletions cut 6 bases from V and 8 bases from J, with 14 bases between. CDR3 length: 13 residues. CDR1 and CDR2 from the germline V gene are LNHDA and SQIVND (reference sequence). CDR3 in DNA: TGTGCCAGTAGCGACAGGCCCAAGGAGCCCCAGCATTTT. This gives the protein CASSDRPKEPQHF.

This clone appeared a few times. The V gene is TRBV6-1, the J gene TRBJ2-7, with 10 positions matching TRBD2. This CDR3 region has 15 residues. The trim removed 1 base at V and 4 bases at J, leaving 4 bases unmatched. The germline CDR1 and CDR2 sequences are MNHNS and SASEGT. The CDR3: CASSEVTSGVYEQYF. The CDR3, as DNA: TGTGCCAGCAGTGAAGTCACTAGCGGGGTTTACGAGCAGTACTTC.

This clone was observed once. The chain combines TRBV6-1 with TRBJ2-2; TRBD2 matches at 11 bases. V shed 6 bases, J shed 6 bases, and the junction held 6 bases outside the gene matches. From germline, CDR1 is MNHNS and CDR2 SASEGT. The CDR3 spans 15 residues. The CDR3 reads CASRDTSGRPGELFF. CDR3 nucleotides: TGTGCCAGCAGGGACACTAGCGGGAGACCCGGGGAGCTGTTTTTT.

The chain uses TRBV25-1 and TRBJ2-3; D call uncertain. Germline assignment: CDR1 MGHDK and CDR2 SYGVNS. The CDR3 extends over 14 amino acids. Trimming shortened V by 3 bases and J by 5 bases, and 12 bases separated the two germline ends. The CDR3 sequence: CASSDPGFLDTQYF. As DNA, the CDR3 is TGTGCCAGCAGTGACCCAGGCTTTCTAGATACGCAGTATTTT.

The chain uses TRBV28 and TRBJ1-5; the D gene is possibly TRBD1 (5 bases). The CDR3 spans 16 residues. V shed 6 bases and J shed 3 bases, with 18 bases lying between them. The V gene's germline CDR1 is MDHEN and CDR2 SYDVKM. CDR3 sequence reads: CASSPLSPGNNQPQHF. As DNA, the CDR3 is TGTGCCAGCAGCCCCCTATCTCCAGGGAACAATCAGCCCCAGCATTTT.

The V call is TRBV27, the J call TRBJ1-2; possible D gene TRBD1, 5 bases. This CDR3 is built from 12 residues. Germline loops: CDR1 MNHEY, CDR2 SMNVEV (reference sequence). Trimming shortened V by 6 bases and J by 8 bases, and 13 bases separated the two germline ends. The CDR3 sequence: CASSQGFGGYTF. The DNA for the CDR3 is TGTGCCAGCAGCCAGGGATTCGGGGGCTACACCTTC.

The CDR3 DNA sequence: TGTGCCTGGAGTTTCGCCTATGGCTACACCTTC. Translation gives CAWSFAYGYTF. The rearrangement uses TRBV30 and TRBJ1-2, with D uncertain. The CDR3 is 11 amino acids. Looked up from germline, CDR1 is GTSNPN and CDR2 is SVGIG (reference sequence). With 2 bases removed from V and 4 bases from J, the gap between germline ends came to 5 bases. Drawing the rest from reference TRBV30 and TRBJ1-2, the complete variable domain is SQTIHQWPATLVQPVGSPLSLECTVEGTSNPNLYWYRQAAGRGLQLLFYSVGIGQISSEVPQNLSASRPQDRQFILSSKKLLLSDSGFYLCAWSFAYGYTFGSGTRLTVV.